This entry is about one TCR beta chain. The clone's antigen remains unknown. It has no much larger one-base neighbor in the sample; base qualities were not kept. The data stem from a study of T cell changes during pregnancy in multiple sclerosis (dated by TCRdb to between 2019 and 2020). Describing the broader study: Changes in the T cell repertoire over the course of pregnancy were examined in this study in women with multiple sclerosis.

Library preparation used the immunoSEQ multiplex PCR assay. Not all clones reach the TCRdb copy of this immuneACCESS table, which keeps in-frame sequences only. Checked studies attribute under half of the gap to unresolved V genes and leave the rest unexplained. The sample table lists around 40,000 clones, 90% of them with a count of one. The ten largest clones capture more than 0.45% of the sample. The CDR3 numbers 15 residues from cysteine through phenylalanine. Only the CDR3 portion is preserved as DNA: 45 bases, with reading frame beginning at the first base. At the junction V is shortened by 7 bases and J by 4 bases, with 19 bases in between. From a lookup of the germline V gene, CDR1 and CDR2 are SNHLY and FYNNEI.

This chain joins TRBV2 to TRBJ1-2; too little of a D gene remains to name it. The material sequenced was CD4+ T cells from peripheral blood mononuclear cells, taken in the first trimester of pregnancy. The TCR was taken from a female donor in good health, enrolled as a control in a pregnancy study. The CDR3: CASKSEGKPLYGYTF. The nucleotides are TGTGCCAGCAAGTCGGAGGGTAAACCCCTCTATGGCTACACCTTC.